The 23 T cell receptor beta chains below come from one sample, sequenced in a study of T cells in Graves' hyperthyroidism and ophthalmopathy. The TCR beta CDR3 regions underwent amplification using RNA transcripts as the source. When the TCR CDR3 underwent first-round RT-PCR, the HTBI primer set was used. TCRdb processed the multiplex PCR reads anew with MiXCR; each CDR3 protein has one entry. The table has over 200,000 distinct CDR3 sequences, more than 12% seen once; the top ten hold 10% to 15%. Sequencing used blood. The receptors were sampled from a woman between 35 and 50 years old with Graves' hyperthyroidism that later progressed to Graves' ophthalmopathy.

This clonotype was observed at least ten times. The genes are TRBV3-1 and TRBJ2-7, with 13 bases identical to TRBD2. The CDR3 is 16 amino acids. Germline CDR1 reads LGHDT; CDR2 reads YNNKEL (reference sequence). V trimming: 1 base; J trimming: 4 bases; junction bases outside the gene matches: 4. CDR3 nucleotides: TGTGCCAGCAGCCAAGCTCCGACTAGCGGGAGGTACGAGCAGTACTTC. It is translated as CASSQAPTSGRYEQYF.

This clonotype was recorded at least ten times. This sequence joins TRBV28 and TRBJ1-1; D is undetermined. Per germline, CDR1 MDHEN and CDR2 SYDVKM. This CDR3 is 13 amino acids long. Trimming cost V 2 bases and J 4 bases, with 8 bases left between them. The CDR3: CASSLGLGTEAFF. The CDR3 nucleotides read TGTGCCAGCAGTTTAGGCCTGGGCACTGAAGCTTTCTTT.

For this clonotype: A much larger clone is a single base away; this may be a read error. The chain is built from TRBV30 and TRBJ2-7; a possible D gene is TRBD2 (6 bases). V shed 0 bases and J shed 3 bases, with 24 bases lying between them. This CDR3 comprises 18 residues. From germline, CDR1 is GTSNPN and CDR2 SVGIG (reference sequence). The CDR3 loop reads CAWSVLGDPLPGVYEQYF. CDR3 in DNA: TGTGCCTGGAGTGTACTGGGGGACCCCCTGCCGGGAGTCTACGAGCAGTACTTC.

The sample holds many counts of this clonotype. The chain couples TRBV28 to TRBJ2-7, with 12 bases aligning to TRBD2. Trimming took 6 bases from V and 4 from J; bases not matched to a gene: 19. The CDR3 contains 19 residues. Germline assignment: CDR1 MDHEN and CDR2 SYDVKM. The CDR3 reads CASRGSTGLRTSGKYEQYF. The CDR3 DNA follows: TGTGCCAGCAGGGGGTCGACAGGGCTTAGGACTAGCGGGAAGTACGAGCAGTACTTC.

This clonotype was recorded many times. This chain uses TRBV30 with TRBJ1-3; tentative D call: TRBD1 (5 bases). V dropped 6 bases and J dropped 6 bases, with 21 bases sitting between them. CDR1 GTSNPN and CDR2 SVGIG come from the germline V gene (reference sequence). The CDR3 loop spans 15 amino acids. CDR3 sequence reads: CACSTGVRKENTIYF. The CDR3, as DNA: TGTGCCTGCTCGACGGGGGTAAGAAAAGAAAACACCATATATTTT. Full variable domain (remainder filled in from reference TRBV30 and TRBJ1-3): SQTIHQWPATLVQPVGSPLSLECTVEGTSNPNLYWYRQAAGRGLQLLFYSVGIGQISSEVPQNLSASRPQDRQFILSSKKLLLSDSGFYLCACSTGVRKENTIYFGEGSWLTVV.

This clonotype was counted a few times. The chain uses TRBV28 and TRBJ2-7, with 11 bases identical to TRBD2. The ends lost 6 bases at V and 3 bases at J; junction bases unmatched: 19. The CDR3 totals 19 residues. Looked up from germline, CDR1 is MDHEN and CDR2 is SYDVKM. The CDR3, as DNA: TGTGCCAGCAGCCAAGCCGCTAGCGGGAGGTTACGCTGGGACTACGAGCAGTACTTC. This gives the protein CASSQAASGRLRWDYEQYF. Full variable domain (rest looked up from reference TRBV28 and TRBJ2-7): DVKVTQSSRYLVKRTGEKVFLECVQDMDHENMFWYRQDPGLGLRLIYFSYDVKMKEKGDIPEGYSVSREKKERFSLILESASTNQTSMYLCASSQAASGRLRWDYEQYFGPGTRLTVT.

This clonotype was recorded at least ten times. The rearrangement uses TRBV12-3 or TRBV12-4 and TRBJ2-7, with TRBD2 matching over 9 bases. V lost 6 bases, J lost 6 bases, and 0 bases stayed unmatched. The CDR3 consists of 11 residues. DNA of the CDR3: TGTGCCAGCAGACTAGCGGGCGAGCAGTACTTC. This sequence encodes CASRLAGEQYF.

This clonotype has a count of ten or more. The chain couples TRBV29-1 to TRBJ2-3; 11 bases match TRBD2. V trimming: 2 bases; J trimming: 5 bases; junction bases outside the gene matches: 6. The CDR3 runs to 15 residues. Germline assignment: CDR1 SQVTM and CDR2 ANQGSEA. The CDR3 nucleotides read TGCAGCGTTGAATGGCTAGCGGGAGGTCTAGATACGCAGTATTTT. Translation: CSVEWLAGGLDTQYF.

There are many counts of this clonotype. This chain uses TRBV20-1 with TRBJ2-7; TRBD2 matches 10 bases. Germline CDR1 is DFQATT and CDR2 is SNEGSKA (reference sequence). This CDR3 has 14 amino acids. V trimming: 7 bases; J trimming: 1 base; junction bases outside the gene matches: 7. CDR3 amino acids: CSVAGLATSYEQYF. The CDR3 region has the DNA TGCAGTGTCGCGGGACTAGCGACTTCCTACGAGCAGTACTTC.

This clonotype was seen ten or more times. The chain employs TRBV28 and TRBJ1-4; 7 nucleotides agree with TRBD1. Trimming at V came to 6 bases and at J to 8 bases, leaving 6 bases not matched to a gene. The CDR3 has 13 amino acids. From germline, CDR1 is MDHEN and CDR2 SYDVKM. CDR3 DNA sequence: TGTGCCAGCAGCCGGAGGACAGGAGAAAAACTGTTTTTT. Its translation: CASSRRTGEKLFF.

The chain couples TRBV12-3 or TRBV12-4 to TRBJ1-4; D is uncertain. The CDR3 length is 15 residues. The V gene lost 2 bases and the J gene lost 6 bases, with 13 bases spanning the gap. As DNA, the CDR3 is TGTGCCAGCAGTTTAAGTCCCGGGGTTTATGAAAAACTGTTTTTT. It specifies CASSLSPGVYEKLFF.

This clonotype was observed many times. The chain recombines TRBV5-5 with TRBJ2-5; D is ambiguous. This CDR3 is 13 amino acids long. Germline V gene data show CDR1 as SGHKS and CDR2 as YYEKEE (reference sequence). The V end lost 0 bases, the J end lost 4 bases, and 7 bases lay between the germline ends. The CDR3 sequence is CASSLGNLETQYF. Written as DNA, the CDR3 is TGTGCCAGCAGCTTGGGTAATCTAGAGACCCAGTACTTC.

This clonotype was observed once. A much larger clone differs by one base, so this may be a read error. It is likely a read error, because the conserved phenylalanine at the end of the CDR3 is missing. V usage is TRBV7-8 and J usage is TRBJ2-5; 7 positions match TRBD2. Unmatched junction bases numbered 13, after V lost 4 bases and J lost 5 bases. CDR3 size: 16 residues. In germline, CDR1 is SGHVS, CDR2 FQNEAQ. The CDR3 nucleotides are TGTGCCAGCAGCTCACTGACGTCCCTAGCGGAGGAGACCCAGTACCTC. This gives the protein CASSSLTSLAEETQYL.

This clonotype was recorded a few times. Here the CDR3 DNA reads TGTGCCAGCAGCTCCTCCGGGACTAGCGGCAATGAGCAGTTCTTC. Translation gives CASSSSGTSGNEQFF. The chain links TRBV7-9 to TRBJ2-1, with 11 bases matching TRBD2. Germline V lookup: CDR1 SEHNR, CDR2 FQNEAQ (reference sequence). The CDR3 length is 15 residues. The J segment lost 6 bases and the V segment lost 4 bases, leaving 5 bases of the junction unmatched.

This clonotype was found a few times. The chain recombines TRBV20-1 with TRBJ1-5; D remains ambiguous. From germline, CDR1 is DFQATT and CDR2 SNEGSKA (reference sequence). With 6 bases removed from V and 7 bases from J, the gap between germline ends came to 22 bases. The CDR3 consists of 15 residues. The CDR3 is CSASPRVGNNQPQHF. Written as DNA, the CDR3 is TGCAGTGCCTCCCCGCGGGTTGGGAATAACCAGCCCCAGCATTTT.

This clonotype was counted many times. The chain employs TRBV30 and TRBJ2-5; weak D call: TRBD1 (6 bases). From germline, CDR1 is GTSNPN and CDR2 SVGIG (reference sequence). The V and J ends lost 0 bases and 5 bases respectively, with 19 bases between them. CDR3 length: 16 residues. The CDR3 here is CAWSVGTYPSMETQYF. The CDR3 coding sequence is TGTGCCTGGAGTGTAGGGACATACCCGAGTATGGAGACCCAGTACTTC.

The chain recombines TRBV5-6 with TRBJ2-1; TRBD2 is a possible D gene (5 bases). Germline V gene lookup returns CDR1 SGHDT and CDR2 YYEEEE. The CDR3 spans 15 residues. The V and J ends lost 2 bases and 7 bases respectively, with 16 bases between them. The CDR3 region has the DNA TGTGCCAGCAGCTTTCCGGGAATCGAGTTAAATGAGCAGTTCTTC. It encodes CASSFPGIELNEQFF.

A remark on this clonotype: A much larger clone sits a single nucleotide away, making a read error possible. The V gene is TRBV28, the J gene TRBJ1-6; weak D call: TRBD1 (6 bases). The V gene's germline CDR1 is MDHEN and CDR2 SYDVKM. V lost 11 bases and J 8 bases, leaving 22 bases between the germline ends. CDR3 size: 15 residues. The CDR3 DNA reads as TGTGCCTCCCGTCTTGGGGGCAGAGATCATTCACCCCTCCACTTT. Its translation: CASRLGGRDHSPLHF.

This clonotype was counted many times. The DNA for the CDR3 is TGTGCCAGCAGCTTAACAGGTTCGGGTAGCGGGCTCACAGATACGCAGTATTTT. Translated, it gives CASSLTGSGSGLTDTQYF. The chain has TRBV7-3 and TRBJ2-3, with 7 bases aligning to TRBD2. CDR1 SGHTA and CDR2 FQGTGA come from the germline V gene. V dropped 0 bases and J dropped 2; count of bases not matched to a gene: 11. There are 18 residues in the CDR3.

The table lists this clonotype with many counts. This chain links TRBV5-1 with TRBJ1-2; 8 nucleotides line up with TRBD1. The CDR3 has 13 amino acids. The J segment lost 4 bases and the V segment lost 3 bases, leaving 2 bases of the junction unmatched. Germline V gene data show CDR1 as SGHRS and CDR2 as YFSETQ. CDR3 residues: CASSYDRGYGYTF. CDR3 coding DNA: TGCGCCAGCAGCTATGACAGGGGCTATGGCTACACCTTC.

As DNA, the CDR3 is TGTGCCAGCAGCCCCAATCACGGACAAGCATCGTACTTC. It specifies CASSPNHGQASYF. This chain links TRBV11-3 with TRBJ2-5; D may be TRBD1 (5 bases). Germline CDR1 is SGHNT and CDR2 is YENEEA. V was cut by 5 bases and J by 13 bases, with 20 bases left in between. The CDR3 is 13 amino acids.

This clonotype was picked up many times. V and J are TRBV12-3 or TRBV12-4 and TRBJ2-3; possibly TRBD1 for D (6 bases). The length of the CDR3 is 13 residues. Trimming removed 6 bases from V and 4 bases from J, with 11 bases in between. CDR3 bases: TGTGCCAGCAGAACAGGGCCCCCAGATACGCAGTATTTT. Translating gives CASRTGPPDTQYF.

This clonotype was detected ten times or more. The V and J genes are TRBV3-1 and TRBJ2-7; possible D gene TRBD2, 5 bases. Germline lookup yields CDR1 LGHDT and CDR2 YNNKEL (reference sequence). This CDR3 is built from 13 residues. Trimming left V 3 bases short and J 3 bases short, with 9 bases between. The chain's CDR3 is CASSHGIGYEQYF. The CDR3 DNA reads TGTGCCAGCAGCCACGGGATTGGCTACGAGCAGTACTTC.